This T cell receptor (beta chain) was captured by sequencing in a study of cytotoxic CD8 clonotypes in ibrutinib-treated CLL. Sequencing used immunoSEQ multiplex PCR; TCRdb keeps in-frame clones, though not all of them. The data hold 140,000 to 150,000 clones, with roughly three quarters observed a single time. CDR3 length: 14 amino acids. V gave up 3 bases and J gave up 0 bases, with 9 bases separating them. CDR1 and CDR2 from the germline V gene are SGHRS and YFSETQ. The specimen comprised PBMCs, sampled after 24 months of ibrutinib treatment. This sequence joins TRBV5-1 and TRBJ1-2, with TRBD1 as a possible D gene (6 bases). The origin of this receptor is a human donor with chronic lymphocytic leukemia. The DNA for the CDR3 is TGCGCCAGCAGCTGGACAGCAACTAACTATGGCTACACCTTC. It is translated as CASSWTATNYGYTF.